This is a list of T cell receptor beta chains from one sample in a study of Graves' ophthalmopathy and Graves' hyperthyroidism. In TCRdb, the multiplex PCR reads were re-called with MiXCR into one record per CDR3 protein. The sample comprises roughly 170,000 distinct CDR3 sequences, roughly two fifths of which are singletons, and approximately 9% rests with the top ten. The sequencing sample was made of peripheral blood. The receptor set was obtained from a man younger than 45 with Graves' ophthalmopathy. Each CDR3 is given with its conserved first and last residue. The D gene is left open where the match is weak. Clone sizes are given selectively: once, few, many, or a class where the clone is expanded.

>TRBV6-5|TRBD2|many|TRBJ2-7
CASSPGLAGENEQYF
TGTGCCAGCAGTCCCGGACTAGCGGGAGAGAACGAGCAGTACTTC
>TRBV15|.|many|TRBJ1-1
CATSRDFTMGTEAFF
TGTGCCACCAGCAGAGATTTTACCATGGGAACTGAAGCTTTCTTT
>TRBV12-3/TRBV12-4|.|many|TRBJ2-7
CASSKLAGGGEQYF
TGTGCCAGCAGCAAACTAGCAGGTGGGGGCGAGCAGTACTTC
>TRBV28|TRBD1|many|TRBJ1-5
CASNQGAWSNQPQHF
TGTGCCAGCAATCAGGGGGCTTGGAGCAATCAGCCCCAGCATTTT
>TRBV7-2|TRBD2|many|TRBJ2-7
CASSILLAGARNEQYF
TGTGCCAGCAGCATTCTCCTAGCGGGAGCACGGAACGAGCAGTACTTC
>TRBV20-1|.|.|TRBJ2-5
CSATSLGGPETQYF
TGCAGTGCCACCAGTCTCGGGGGGCCGGAGACCCAGTACTTC
>TRBV20-1|.|many|TRBJ1-2
CSARHLTFYGYTF
TGCAGTGCTAGACATTTAACGTTCTATGGCTACACCTTC
>TRBV6-2/TRBV6-3|TRBD1|few|TRBJ1-1
CASSGQGYTEAFF
TGTGCCAGCTCCGGACAGGGCTACACTGAAGCTTTCTTT
>TRBV28|.|.|TRBJ1-5
CASSLTVNQPQHF
TGTGCCAGCAGTTTAACGGTCAATCAGCCCCAGCATTTT
>TRBV28|.|few|TRBJ1-5
CASVEEPPNQPQHF
TGTGCCAGCGTTGAGGAGCCCCCCAATCAGCCCCAGCATTTT
>TRBV7-2|.|.|TRBJ2-7
CASSPFGRSYEQYF
TGTGCCAGCAGCCCATTCGGCCGCTCCTACGAGCAGTACTTC
>TRBV6-2/TRBV6-3|.|.|TRBJ2-7
CATYGGNYEQYF
TGTGCCACCTATGGGGGGAACTACGAGCAGTACTTC
>TRBV27|.|.|TRBJ1-1
CATAAGVGTEAFF
TGTGCCACCGCCGCGGGGGTAGGTACTGAAGCTTTCTTT
>TRBV6-5|.|many|TRBJ2-5
CASSYRAGNMFKETQYF
TGTGCCAGCAGTTACAGGGCGGGGAATATGTTTAAAGAGACCCAGTACTTC
>TRBV15|.|many|TRBJ2-5
CATSRDRRETQYF
TGTGCCACCAGCAGAGATCGCCGGGAGACCCAGTACTTC
>TRBV27|.|many|TRBJ2-6
CASSLGGANVLTF
TGTGCCAGCAGTCTGGGGGGGGCCAACGTCCTGACTTTC
>TRBV7-2|.|many|TRBJ2-5
CASTQPRAAILETQYF
TGTGCCAGCACCCAACCTAGGGCGGCAATCTTAGAGACCCAGTACTTC
>TRBV2|TRBD1|.|TRBJ2-5
CASSGPTGGQETQYF
TGTGCCAGCAGTGGGCCTACAGGGGGCCAAGAGACCCAGTACTTC
>TRBV5-1|.|many|TRBJ2-7
CASSSTPGEQYF
TGCGCCAGCAGCTCAACTCCGGGGGAGCAGTACTTC
>TRBV6-5|TRBD1|many|TRBJ2-7
CASTLQGTGTYEQYF
TGTGCCAGCACCTTACAGGGGACAGGGACCTACGAGCAGTACTTC
>TRBV27|TRBD1|.|TRBJ1-5
CASSRQGPNQPQHF
TGTGCCAGCAGTCGACAGGGGCCCAATCAGCCCCAGCATTTT
>TRBV6-5|.|.|TRBJ1-2
CASSYLQGWDGYTF
TGTGCCAGCAGTTATCTGCAGGGATGGGATGGCTACACCTTC